The 8 T cell receptor beta chains reported below all come from one sample, sequenced in a study of molecular identifiers for immune sequencing clone quantification. TCRdb re-derived calls from the PCR reads in MiXCR, one entry per CDR3 protein. This sample carries 97,000 or so distinct CDR3 sequences, about a third of them seen once, and the ten largest clones take 9% to 10%. The sequenced material came from naive CD8+ T cells from blood, with Jurkat cell RNA spiked in. Subset: FACS-sorted CD8+CD4-CCR7+CD45RA+ naive T cells. The receptors were gathered from a human donor in good health. Some libraries in this study had Jurkat cell RNA spiked in.

The chain links TRBV28 to TRBJ1-3, with 9 bases matching TRBD1. From germline, CDR1 is MDHEN and CDR2 SYDVKM. Germline trimming cut 6 bases from V and 3 bases from J; bases unmatched to any gene: 18. The CDR3 runs 19 residues. This CDR3 reads CASSTPLVTGGKGGNTIYF. The DNA for the CDR3 is TGTGCCAGCAGCACCCCCCTGGTGACAGGGGGAAAAGGTGGAAACACCATATATTTT.

The table lists this clonotype with many counts. The chain combines TRBV5-4 with TRBJ2-2; D uncertain. Germline lookup yields CDR1 SGHNT and CDR2 YYREEE (reference sequence). This CDR3 comprises 16 residues. Trimming took off 4 bases at V and 0 bases at J, with 13 bases between the two ends. DNA of the CDR3: TGTGCCAGCAGCACCCCTGAGACGGCGAACACCGGGGAGCTGTTTTTT. It is translated as CASSTPETANTGELFF.

This clonotype has more than one count but fewer than ten. CDR3 in amino acids: CATSDPYGWTQYF. CDR3 nucleotides: TGTGCCACCAGTGATCCCTACGGTTGGACCCAGTACTTC. This chain links TRBV24-1 with TRBJ2-5, with no clear D. The germline V gene has CDR1 KGHDR and CDR2 SFDVKD. The CDR3 runs 13 residues. V shed 3 bases and J shed 7 bases, with 11 bases lying between them.

Points on this clonotype: A junction boundary mismatches the germline segment, possibly from a read error. CDR3 DNA: TGTGCCAGCAGTCCCGAGGTATCCGGGGAGCTGATATTT. The encoded protein is CASSPEVSGELIF. The chain uses TRBV12-3 or TRBV12-4 and TRBJ2-2, with D possibly being TRBD2 (5 bases). This CDR3 comprises 13 residues.

Concerning this clonotype: Germline and junction disagree at one end, which may indicate a read error. The rearrangement uses TRBV27 and TRBJ1-1, with D hard to call. The CDR3 spans 14 residues. Germline CDR1 MNHEY, CDR2 SMNVEV (reference sequence). The CDR3 loop reads CASSFNLGSTEALF. In DNA form, the CDR3 reads TGTGCCAGCAGTTTTAATTTAGGTAGTACTGAAGCTCTCTTT.

Comments on this clonotype: Just one base apart from a much larger clone, this may be a read error. The rearrangement joins TRBV5-6 to TRBJ2-3; D perhaps matches TRBD2 (6 bases). The CDR3 has 16 amino acids. Looked up from germline, CDR1 is SGHDT and CDR2 is YYEEEE. CDR3 sequence reads: CASSLELTSHPDMQYF. CDR3 in DNA: TGTGCCAGCAGCTTGGAACTGACTAGTCACCCGGATATGCAGTATTTT.

This clonotype has more than one count but fewer than ten. The chain recombines TRBV15 with TRBJ1-2, with 8 bases fitting TRBD1. CDR1 LNHNV and CDR2 YYDKDF come from the germline V gene (reference sequence). This CDR3 is 15 amino acids long. V lost 6 bases to trimming and J lost 4 bases; unmatched junction nucleotides: 10. The CDR3 region has the DNA TGTGCCACCAGTCCCGGACAGGGATTAGGCTATGGCTACACCTTC. Protein: CATSPGQGLGYGYTF.

The rearrangement joins TRBV6-2 or TRBV6-3 to TRBJ1-5, with unresolved D. The CDR3 contains 14 residues. The ends were cut back, 2 bases at V and 7 bases at J, with 12 bases in the middle. Per germline, CDR1 MNHEY and CDR2 SVGEGT. In DNA form, the CDR3 reads TGTGCCAGCAGTTACCCCAGGACTCACCAGCCCCAGCATTTT. Protein sequence: CASSYPRTHQPQHF.